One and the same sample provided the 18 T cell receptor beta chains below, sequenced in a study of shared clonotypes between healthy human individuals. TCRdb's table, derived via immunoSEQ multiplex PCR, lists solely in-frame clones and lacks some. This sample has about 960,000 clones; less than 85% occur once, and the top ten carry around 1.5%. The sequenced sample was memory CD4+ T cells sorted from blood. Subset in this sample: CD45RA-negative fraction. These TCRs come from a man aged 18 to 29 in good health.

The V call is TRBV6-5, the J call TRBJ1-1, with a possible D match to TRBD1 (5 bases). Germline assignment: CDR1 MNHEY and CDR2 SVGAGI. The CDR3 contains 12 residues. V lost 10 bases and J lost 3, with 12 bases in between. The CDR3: CATQRGDTEAFF. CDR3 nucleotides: TGTGCCACCCAGCGGGGGGACACTGAAGCTTTCTTT.

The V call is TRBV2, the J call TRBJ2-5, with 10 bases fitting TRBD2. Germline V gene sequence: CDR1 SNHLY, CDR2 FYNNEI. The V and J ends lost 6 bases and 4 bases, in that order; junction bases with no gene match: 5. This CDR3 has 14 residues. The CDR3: CASSRGLAVETQYF. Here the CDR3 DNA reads TGTGCCAGCAGCCGCGGACTAGCGGTAGAGACCCAGTACTTC. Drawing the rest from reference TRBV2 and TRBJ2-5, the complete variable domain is EPEVTQTPSHQVTQMGQEVILRCVPISNHLYFYWYRQILGQKVEFLVSFYNNEISEKSEIFDDQFSVERPDGSNFTLKIRSTKLEDSAMYFCASSRGLAVETQYFGPGTRLLVL.

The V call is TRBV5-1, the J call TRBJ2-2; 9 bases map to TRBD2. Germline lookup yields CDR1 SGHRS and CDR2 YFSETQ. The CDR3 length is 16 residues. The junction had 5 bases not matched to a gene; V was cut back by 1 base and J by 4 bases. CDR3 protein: CASSLMAGGPTGELFF. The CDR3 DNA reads TGCGCCAGCAGCTTGATGGCGGGAGGGCCCACCGGGGAGCTGTTTTTT.

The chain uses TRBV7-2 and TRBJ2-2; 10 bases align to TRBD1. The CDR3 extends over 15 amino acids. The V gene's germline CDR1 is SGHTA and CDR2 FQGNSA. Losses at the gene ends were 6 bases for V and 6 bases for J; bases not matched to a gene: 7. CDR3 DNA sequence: TGTGCCAGCAGACAAGACAGGGGGCGAGCCGGGGAGCTGTTTTTT. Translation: CASRQDRGRAGELFF.

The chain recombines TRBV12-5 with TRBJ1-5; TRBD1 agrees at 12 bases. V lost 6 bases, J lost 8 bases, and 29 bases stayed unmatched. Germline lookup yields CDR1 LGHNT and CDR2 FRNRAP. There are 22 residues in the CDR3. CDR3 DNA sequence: TGTGCTAGTGGCAACGCTCCATTGGTAACCGGGACAGGGGGCGACGTAGGGGAGCCCCAGCATTTT. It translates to CASGNAPLVTGTGGDVGEPQHF.

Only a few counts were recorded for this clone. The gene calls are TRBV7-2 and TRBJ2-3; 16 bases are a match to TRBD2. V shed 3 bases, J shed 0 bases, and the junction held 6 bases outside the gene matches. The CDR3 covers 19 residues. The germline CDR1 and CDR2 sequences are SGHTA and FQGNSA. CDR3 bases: TGTGCCAGCAGCTTTCTGGGACTAGCGGGAGGGTTTAGCACAGATACGCAGTATTTT. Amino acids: CASSFLGLAGGFSTDTQYF.

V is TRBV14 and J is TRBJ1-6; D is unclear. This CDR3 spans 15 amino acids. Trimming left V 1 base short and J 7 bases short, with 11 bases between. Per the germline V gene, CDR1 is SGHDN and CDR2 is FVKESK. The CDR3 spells CASSQGLRANSPLHF. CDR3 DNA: TGTGCCAGCAGCCAAGGTCTACGGGCCAATTCACCCCTCCACTTT.

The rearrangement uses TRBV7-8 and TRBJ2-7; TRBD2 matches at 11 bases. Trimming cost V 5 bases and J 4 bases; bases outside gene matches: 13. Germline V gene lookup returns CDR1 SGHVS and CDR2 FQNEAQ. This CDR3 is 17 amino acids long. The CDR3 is CASSPHSGRASSYEQYF. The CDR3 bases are TGTGCCAGCAGCCCCCATAGCGGGAGGGCCTCTTCGTACGAGCAGTACTTC.

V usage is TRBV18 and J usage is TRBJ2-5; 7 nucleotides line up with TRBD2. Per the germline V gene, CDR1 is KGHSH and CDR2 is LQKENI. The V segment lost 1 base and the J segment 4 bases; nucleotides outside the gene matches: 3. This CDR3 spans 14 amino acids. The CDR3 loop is CASSPLPGGETQYF. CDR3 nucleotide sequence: TGTGCCAGCTCACCACTCCCGGGGGGAGAGACCCAGTACTTC. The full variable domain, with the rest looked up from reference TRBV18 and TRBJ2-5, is NAGVMQNPRHLVRRRGQEARLRCSPMKGHSHVYWYRQLPEEGLKFMVYLQKENIIDESGMPKERFSAEFPKEGPSILRIQQVVRGDSAAYFCASSPLPGGETQYFGPGTRLLVL.

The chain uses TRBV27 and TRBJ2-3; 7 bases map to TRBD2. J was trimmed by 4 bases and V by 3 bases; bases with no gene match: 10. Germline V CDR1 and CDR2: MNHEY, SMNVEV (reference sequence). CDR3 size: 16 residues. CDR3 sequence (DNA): TGTGCCAGCAGTTTGAGAGGAGCGGGGACTGCAGATACGCAGTATTTT. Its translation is CASSLRGAGTADTQYF.

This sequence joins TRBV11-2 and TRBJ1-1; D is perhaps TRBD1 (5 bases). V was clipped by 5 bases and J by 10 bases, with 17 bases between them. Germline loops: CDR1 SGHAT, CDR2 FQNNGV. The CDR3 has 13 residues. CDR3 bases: TGTGCCAGCAGCCCCGAGCAGCGGGGACGAGCTTTCTTT. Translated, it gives CASSPEQRGRAFF. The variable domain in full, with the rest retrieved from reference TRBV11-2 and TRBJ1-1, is EAGVAQSPRYKIIEKRQSVAFWCNPISGHATLYWYQQILGQGPKLLIQFQNNGVVDDSQLPKDRFSAERLKGVDSTLKIQPAKLEDSAVYLCASSPEQRGRAFFGQGTRLTVV.

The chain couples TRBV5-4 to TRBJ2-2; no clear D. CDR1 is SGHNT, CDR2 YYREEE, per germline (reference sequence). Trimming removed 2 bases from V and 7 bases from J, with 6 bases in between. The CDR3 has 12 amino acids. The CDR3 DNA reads TGTGCCAGCAGCTTATTCGGCGGGGAGCTGTTTTTT. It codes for CASSLFGGELFF.

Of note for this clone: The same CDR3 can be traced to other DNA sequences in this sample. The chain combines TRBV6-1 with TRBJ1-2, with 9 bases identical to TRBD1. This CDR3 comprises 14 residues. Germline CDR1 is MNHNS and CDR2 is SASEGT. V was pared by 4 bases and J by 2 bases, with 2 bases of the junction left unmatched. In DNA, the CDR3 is TGTGCCAGCAGTGGGGGACAGGGAAACTATGGCTACACCTTC. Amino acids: CASSGGQGNYGYTF.

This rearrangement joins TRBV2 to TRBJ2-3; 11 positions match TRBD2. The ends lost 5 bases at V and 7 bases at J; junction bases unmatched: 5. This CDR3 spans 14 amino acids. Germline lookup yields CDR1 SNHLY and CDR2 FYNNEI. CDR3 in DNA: TGTGCCAGCAGTCCACTAGCGGGAGCGAATACGCAGTATTTT. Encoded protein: CASSPLAGANTQYF.

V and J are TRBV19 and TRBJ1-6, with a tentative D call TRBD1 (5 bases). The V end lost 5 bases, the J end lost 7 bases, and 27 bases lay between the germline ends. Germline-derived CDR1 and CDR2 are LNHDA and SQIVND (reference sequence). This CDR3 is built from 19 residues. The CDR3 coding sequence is TGTGCCAGTAGTCACGGGGGGTCTGGTGCGGGACCGAAAAATTCACCCCTCCACTTT. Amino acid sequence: CASSHGGSGAGPKNSPLHF.

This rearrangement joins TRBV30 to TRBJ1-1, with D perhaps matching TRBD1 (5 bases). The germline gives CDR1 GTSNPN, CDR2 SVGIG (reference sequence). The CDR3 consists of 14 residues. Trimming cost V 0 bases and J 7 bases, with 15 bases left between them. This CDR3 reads CAWSVQGQGGEAFF. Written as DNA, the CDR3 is TGTGCCTGGAGTGTACAAGGTCAGGGAGGTGAAGCTTTCTTT.

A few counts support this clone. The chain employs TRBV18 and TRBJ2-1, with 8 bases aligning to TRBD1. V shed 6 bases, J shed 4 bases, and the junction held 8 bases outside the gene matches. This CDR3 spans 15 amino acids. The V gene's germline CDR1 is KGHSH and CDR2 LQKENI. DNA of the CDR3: TGTGCCAGCTCCGTGGACAGGGATGGTTACAATGAGCAGTTCTTC. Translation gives CASSVDRDGYNEQFF.

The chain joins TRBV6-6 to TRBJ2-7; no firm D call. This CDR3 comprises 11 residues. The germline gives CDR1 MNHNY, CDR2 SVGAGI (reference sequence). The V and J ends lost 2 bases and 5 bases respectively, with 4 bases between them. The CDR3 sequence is CASSYNNEQYF. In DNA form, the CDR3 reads TGTGCCAGCAGTTACAACAACGAGCAGTACTTC.